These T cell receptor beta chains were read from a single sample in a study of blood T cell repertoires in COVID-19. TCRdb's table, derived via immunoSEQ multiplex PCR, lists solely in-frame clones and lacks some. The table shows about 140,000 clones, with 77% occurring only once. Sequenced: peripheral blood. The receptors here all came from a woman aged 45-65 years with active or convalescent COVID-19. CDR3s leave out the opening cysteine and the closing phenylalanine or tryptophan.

CDR3: ASNRDRGPGELF; J: TRBJ2-2; V: TRBV4-3
CDR3: ASSPRGSAGMGNTIY; J: TRBJ1-3; V: TRBV14
CDR3: ASSRGQGVSPLH; J: TRBJ1-6; V: TRBV9
CDR3: ASSPSGTGDYEQY; J: TRBJ2-7; V: TRBV5-1
CDR3: ASSSRTSGSYNEQF; J: TRBJ2-1; V: TRBV2
CDR3: ASSLNYGTGGEYEQY; J: TRBJ2-7; V: TRBV11-2
CDR3: ASRLDSDYGYT; J: TRBJ1-2; V: TRBV19
CDR3: SVVLAGGPYEQY; J: TRBJ2-7; V: TRBV29-1
CDR3: ASSIQGNTDTQY; J: TRBJ2-3; V: TRBV7-3
CDR3: SASGANYGYT; J: TRBJ1-2; V: TRBV20-1
CDR3: ASSFPGTGFIGYT; J: TRBJ1-2; V: TRBV11-2
CDR3: ASSSAGGASEQF; J: TRBJ2-1; V: TRBV5-1
CDR3: ASSPWGGTTNEKLF; J: TRBJ1-4; V: TRBV18
CDR3: ASSPGTGEHEQY; J: TRBJ2-7; V: TRBV11-3
CDR3: ASSARDTGTNSPLH; J: TRBJ1-6; V: TRBV2
CDR3: ASSSGQAPSYEQY; J: TRBJ2-7; V: TRBV6-2/TRBV6-3
CDR3: ASTHQQAYNYGYT; J: TRBJ1-2; V: TRBV19
CDR3: ASSWDRGRYGYT; J: TRBJ1-2; V: TRBV6-5
CDR3: ASSPSGRADAGELF; J: TRBJ2-2; V: TRBV7-6
CDR3: ASRTDRAQPLH; J: TRBJ1-6; V: TRBV28
CDR3: SVTREGGEQY; J: TRBJ2-7; V: TRBV29-1
CDR3: ASSLAGGQLSEKLF; J: TRBJ1-4; V: TRBV5-1
CDR3: ASSPLIQGGYGYT; J: TRBJ1-2; V: TRBV18
CDR3: ASSPEGTFPYEQY; J: TRBJ2-7; V: TRBV9
CDR3: ASSPMAGYPYNEQF; J: TRBJ2-1; V: TRBV7-3
CDR3: ASSLEIAGETYEQY; J: TRBJ2-7; V: TRBV7-2
CDR3: SVGGSGTGKETQY; J: TRBJ2-5; V: TRBV29-1
CDR3: ASSLELAGGYNEQF; J: TRBJ2-1; V: TRBV5-4
CDR3: ASSLGGQSQPQH; J: TRBJ1-5; V: TRBV28
CDR3: AWSDSGVSTDTQY; J: TRBJ2-3; V: TRBV30
CDR3: SGGRNNEQF; J: TRBJ2-1; V: TRBV20-1
CDR3: ASSLETRGGLGDQY; J: TRBJ2-5; V: TRBV5-4
CDR3: ASSLRYPKPSEAF; J: TRBJ1-1; V: TRBV13
CDR3: ASSGEGGAVQPQH; J: TRBJ1-5; V: TRBV2
CDR3: ASKSRGGNEAF; J: TRBJ1-1; V: TRBV6-5
CDR3: ASSPRDREAAGYT; J: TRBJ1-2; V: TRBV19
CDR3: ASSYSRTGTGGEAF; J: TRBJ1-1; V: TRBV6-5
CDR3: ASSLARTGGAGAQY; J: TRBJ2-5; V: TRBV7-7
CDR3: ASSYSAGGRSNYGYT; J: TRBJ1-2; V: TRBV6-2/TRBV6-3
CDR3: ASSQETGLGEAF; J: TRBJ1-1; V: TRBV4-1
CDR3: ASRGIRGNEKLF; J: TRBJ1-4; V: TRBV28
CDR3: ASRGQGDNEKLF; J: TRBJ1-4; V: TRBV19
CDR3: ASSQTGGYGYT; J: TRBJ1-2; V: TRBV3-1/TRBV3-2
CDR3: ASSLTGQGGFQETQY; J: TRBJ2-5; V: TRBV9
CDR3: ASSYSGRPNTEAF; J: TRBJ1-1; V: TRBV6-2/TRBV6-3
CDR3: ASSLVASGTSTDTQY; J: TRBJ2-3; V: TRBV11-2
CDR3: ASSAGINTEAF; J: TRBJ1-1; V: TRBV11-2
CDR3: SATRDGYT; J: TRBJ1-2; V: TRBV20-1
CDR3: ASSLGGDSSYGYT; J: TRBJ1-2; V: TRBV5-4
CDR3: ASSQKGSGLYGYT; J: TRBJ1-2; V: TRBV3-1/TRBV3-2
CDR3: ASREGTGGGYEQY; J: TRBJ2-7; V: TRBV6-1